This T cell receptor (beta chain) is from a study of T-cell memory formation after mild COVID-19. Study-level background: The two donors had largely donor-specific TCR clusters. Study-wide findings and caveats: Clones contracting day 15 to 85 were balanced CD4/CD8; later expanders leaned CD4+. For contracting clones, CD4+ ones sat mainly in CM and EM, CD8+ in EMRA. Pre-infection memory already had some responding clones, implying cross-reactive memory joined.

TCRdb redid the calling of the 5' RACE reads with MiXCR, one entry per CDR3 protein. The profile covers hundreds of thousands of distinct CDR3 sequences, with 15% to 20% appearing a single time and approximately 21% taken by the ten largest. This clonotype was found a few times. Antigen unknown. Trimming shortened V by 0 bases and J by 4 bases, and 16 bases separated the two germline ends. This CDR3 comprises 16 residues. Germline values: CDR1 MNHEY, CDR2 SVGAGI. This sequence originates from a man between 18 and 29 years old who had mild COVID-19 (a few samples of this study predate the infection). Cell type and time point are not known. The sequenced material came from PBMCs or a T cell subset sorted from them (not recorded which). This chain uses TRBV6-5 with TRBJ2-7, with D tentatively TRBD2 (5 bases). The CDR3 spells CASSYSSPYGDYEQYF. CDR3 bases: TGTGCCAGCAGTTACTCTTCACCCTACGGGGATTACGAGCAGTACTTC.